This TCR beta chain was sequenced during a study of post-analysis software for immune sequencing data. For the study at large: Patients with relapsing-remitting, secondary progressive and progressive-relapsing multiple sclerosis courses were all represented. Findings and caveats of the study: Those samples that were prepared in the same batch co-clustered strongly by F measure. Significantly decreased normalized Chao1 diversity was recorded for multiple sclerosis patients relative to controls.

Ten or more counts support this clonotype. The antigen remains unidentified. Unique molecular identifiers had been added to the TCR beta cDNA libraries. TCRdb processed the PCR reads anew with MiXCR; each CDR3 protein has one entry. The table records hundreds of thousands of distinct CDR3 sequences, roughly 50% of them present only once. The specimen sequenced was blood. The clonotype comes from a girl aged 5-17 years with multiple sclerosis.

The CDR3: CATSDPGRTVHQETQYF. DNA for the CDR3: TGTGCCACCAGTGACCCTGGGAGGACAGTCCACCAAGAGACCCAGTACTTC. The chain recombines TRBV24-1 with TRBJ2-5; D is possibly TRBD1 or TRBD2 (6 bases each). V was cut by 4 bases and J by 0 bases, with 17 bases left in between. This CDR3 spans 17 amino acids. Germline V gene lookup returns CDR1 KGHDR and CDR2 SFDVKD.